These 30 T cell receptor beta chains came from one sample sequenced in a study of T-cell reconstitution after alpha-beta-depleted transplantation in children. Unique molecular identifiers were incorporated when the TCRbeta library was constructed. One entry per CDR3 protein results from TCRdb running MiXCR on the PCR reads. This sample has approximately 210,000 distinct CDR3 sequences, with around a sixth found just once. Sequencing was performed on PBMCs, mostly from graft donor cells, taken 360 days after TCRalphabeta/CD19-depleted stem cell transplant. All receptors come from a male patient between 2 and 9 years old who had a stem cell transplant for acute lymphoblastic leukemia, so the T cells may come from the graft donor.

The chain carries TRBV29-1 and TRBJ2-3; 11 bases map to TRBD2. The CDR3 contains 19 residues. Per germline, CDR1 SQVTM and CDR2 ANQGSEA. Trimming cost V 8 bases and J 3 bases; bases outside gene matches: 22. The CDR3, as DNA: TGCAGCACTTTCCGCCTAAAGGGTAGCGGGGGGGCCGTGACAGATACGCAGTATTTT. Translated, it gives CSTFRLKGSGGAVTDTQYF.

The rearrangement links TRBV3-1 to TRBJ2-1; 8 bases are shared with TRBD1. The CDR3 spans 16 residues. V lost 4 bases, J lost 0 bases, and 5 bases stayed unmatched. Germline-derived CDR1 and CDR2 are LGHDT and YNNKEL (reference sequence). DNA of the CDR3: TGTGCCAGCAGCCCGATAACAGGGGGCTCCTACAATGAGCAGTTCTTC. Translated, it gives CASSPITGGSYNEQFF.

V and J are TRBV20-1 and TRBJ2-4, with TRBD2 matching 11 bases. The germline gives CDR1 DFQATT, CDR2 SNEGSKA (reference sequence). Unmatched junction bases numbered 7, after V lost 0 bases and J lost 0 bases. The CDR3 has 18 amino acids. CDR3 DNA: TGCAGTGCTAGAGATTGGGGGACTAGCGGATTAGCCAAAAACATTCAGTACTTC. Its protein is CSARDWGTSGLAKNIQYF.

The chain joins TRBV10-3 to TRBJ2-6; perhaps TRBD2 as D (5 bases). Trimming cost V 8 bases and J 1 base, with 9 bases left between them. Germline V gene sequence: CDR1 ENHRY, CDR2 SYGVKD. CDR3 length: 14 residues. CDR3 sequence (DNA): TGTGCCATCGCGACGGGATCTGGGGCCAACGTCCTGACTTTC. Protein: CAIATGSGANVLTF.

This clonotype showed up many times. This chain joins TRBV6-5 and TRBJ2-3; D tentatively fits TRBD1 or TRBD2 (6 bases each). The V and J ends lost 6 bases and 6 bases respectively, with 13 bases between them. This CDR3 has 13 residues. In germline, CDR1 is MNHEY, CDR2 SVGAGI. Here the CDR3 DNA reads TGTGCCAGCAGACGACTAGGGGGGGATACGCAGTATTTT. This codes for CASRRLGGDTQYF.

V usage is TRBV20-1 and J usage is TRBJ1-5; D is possibly TRBD1 (5 bases). The CDR3 is made up of 12 amino acids. V gave up 6 bases and J gave up 4 bases, with 10 bases separating them. Germline CDR1 DFQATT, CDR2 SNEGSKA (reference sequence). In DNA, the CDR3 is TGCAGTGCCCGGACACCTAATCAGCCCCAGCATTTT. Translated: CSARTPNQPQHF.

The chain joins TRBV7-2 to TRBJ2-1, with D possibly matching TRBD2 (5 bases). The germline V gene encodes CDR1 SGHTA and CDR2 FQGNSA. The CDR3 loop spans 13 amino acids. V lost 5 bases, J lost 11 bases, and 16 bases lay in between. The CDR3 spells CASSTLWAGQQFF. The CDR3, as DNA: TGTGCCAGCAGCACCCTCTGGGCGGGTCAGCAGTTCTTC.

This clonotype occurred a few times. This CDR3 is CASGRTDLLDLYNSPLHF. CDR3 DNA sequence: TGTGCCAGCGGCAGGACAGACCTACTAGACCTCTATAATTCACCCCTCCACTTT. The chain has TRBV27 and TRBJ1-6; D possibly corresponds to TRBD1 (6 bases). The CDR3 covers 18 residues. Looked up from germline, CDR1 is MNHEY and CDR2 is SMNVEV (reference sequence). The V end lost 8 bases, the J end lost 3 bases, and 23 bases lay between the germline ends.

The chain combines TRBV6-1 with TRBJ2-3; 10 bases align to TRBD2. The V gene's germline CDR1 is MNHNS and CDR2 SASEGT. The CDR3 length is 17 residues. The V segment lost 4 bases and the J segment 5 bases; nucleotides outside the gene matches: 12. CDR3 DNA sequence: TGTGCCAGCAGTGGTCCTAGCGGGGGAACCCTCAGAGATACGCAGTATTTT. It is translated as CASSGPSGGTLRDTQYF.

The chain couples TRBV5-6 to TRBJ2-1; 10 bases are a match to TRBD2. Trimming took 7 bases from V and 6 from J; bases not matched to a gene: 13. CDR1 is SGHDT and CDR2 is YYEEEE in the germline V gene. The length of the CDR3 is 16 residues. DNA of the CDR3: TGTGCCAGCGCAGTTACTTCGGGACTAGCGCGCAATGAGCAGTTCTTC. This gives the protein CASAVTSGLARNEQFF.

This rearrangement joins TRBV28 to TRBJ1-3, with D unclear. Germline values: CDR1 MDHEN, CDR2 SYDVKM. CDR3 size: 16 residues. Trimming shortened V by 3 bases and J by 6 bases, and 18 bases separated the two germline ends. CDR3 protein: CASSFPTITHLNTIYF. The CDR3 nucleotides are TGTGCCAGCAGTTTCCCAACTATAACCCACTTAAACACCATATATTTT.

Worth noting for this clonotype: Mismatch with germline at one junction end may stem from a read error. The chain joins TRBV11-2 to TRBJ2-1, with D possibly being TRBD1 or TRBD2 (7 bases each). CDR1 and CDR2 (germline): SGHAT, FQNNGV. The CDR3 is made up of 20 amino acids. The CDR3 DNA reads TGTGCCAGCAACTTACAGGGGCGCAGAGGTCCGGCGGGAGCCTACAATGAGCAGTTCTTC. Protein product: CASNLQGRRGPAGAYNEQFF.

CDR3: CASSLGGQADTQYF. CDR3 nucleotide sequence: TGTGCCAGCAGCTTGGGGGGACAGGCAGATACGCAGTATTTT. V and J are TRBV5-8 and TRBJ2-3, with 8 nucleotides matching TRBD1. The V gene's germline CDR1 is SGHTS and CDR2 YDEGEE. The CDR3 sequence is 14 residues long. Trimming at V came to 0 bases and at J to 4 bases, leaving 1 base not matched to a gene.

This clonotype was detected only a few times. V and J are TRBV4-2 and TRBJ2-7; no definite D call. V lost 1 base and J 0 bases, leaving 13 bases between the germline ends. Germline V gene lookup returns CDR1 LGHNA and CDR2 YNFKEQ. The CDR3 runs 16 residues. The CDR3 DNA reads TGTGCCAGCAGCCAAGTGGCAACGGAGAGCTCCTACGAGCAGTACTTC. Translation gives CASSQVATESSYEQYF.

The rearrangement uses TRBV7-2 and TRBJ2-2, with D hard to call. This CDR3 is built from 12 residues. Trimming left V 6 bases short and J 8 bases short, with 10 bases between. Germline values: CDR1 SGHTA, CDR2 FQGNSA. DNA of the CDR3: TGTGCCAGCAGGCGTAACTGGGGGGAGCTGTTTTTT. Protein: CASRRNWGELFF.

This clonotype was seen only a few times. J is TRBJ2-5 and V is TRBV12-5; TRBD2 matches at 8 bases. CDR1 LGHNT and CDR2 FRNRAP come from the germline V gene. The CDR3 runs to 17 residues. The trim removed 0 bases at V and 0 bases at J, leaving 6 bases unmatched. In DNA, the CDR3 is TGTGCTAGTGGTTTGGTAAGGCCTAGCGGGTACCAAGAGACCCAGTACTTC. Translated: CASGLVRPSGYQETQYF.

In this sample, this clonotype turned up a few times. The rearrangement links TRBV2 to TRBJ2-1, with 7 bases fitting TRBD2. The CDR3 is 13 amino acids. V was clipped by 7 bases and J by 8 bases; unmatched bases: 8. Germline V gene sequence: CDR1 SNHLY, CDR2 FYNNEI. CDR3: CASKLAIWDEQFF. CDR3 DNA sequence: TGTGCCAGCAAACTAGCGATTTGGGATGAGCAGTTCTTC.

This clonotype was counted only a few times. This chain links TRBV4-3 with TRBJ2-5, with a tentative D call TRBD1 (6 bases). The CDR3 totals 15 residues. The ends were cut back, 0 bases at V and 3 bases at J, with 11 bases in the middle. In germline, CDR1 is LGHNA, CDR2 YSLEER. The chain's CDR3 is CASSQDSRGEETQYF. The DNA for the CDR3 is TGCGCCAGCAGCCAAGATTCCAGGGGAGAAGAGACCCAGTACTTC.

The chain recombines TRBV6-2 or TRBV6-3 with TRBJ2-1, with unresolved D. CDR3 length: 15 residues. The V gene lost 5 bases and the J gene lost 2 bases, with 13 bases spanning the gap. Germline V CDR1 and CDR2: MNHEY, SVGEGT. This chain's CDR3 is CASSRQVNPYNEQFF. DNA for the CDR3: TGTGCCAGCAGTCGCCAGGTGAATCCCTACAATGAGCAGTTCTTC.

This clonotype has only a few counts. The chain carries TRBV20-1 and TRBJ1-1; no reliable D call. V lost 0 bases, J lost 1 base, and 9 bases lay in between. This CDR3 spans 14 amino acids. The germline V gene encodes CDR1 DFQATT and CDR2 SNEGSKA (reference sequence). DNA for the CDR3: TGCAGTGCTAGAGATGTAGTGGAGAACACTGAAGCTTTCTTT. This translates into CSARDVVENTEAFF.

The sample holds a few counts of this clonotype. V gene TRBV4-3 combines with J gene TRBJ2-3; 9 bases line up with TRBD1. The length of the CDR3 is 15 residues. The V segment lost 4 bases and the J segment 2 bases; nucleotides outside the gene matches: 4. Germline V CDR1 and CDR2: LGHNA, YSLEER. CDR3 loop: CASSLGQGYTDTQYF. CDR3 in DNA: TGCGCCAGCAGCCTCGGACAGGGGTACACAGATACGCAGTATTTT.

The chain couples TRBV6-5 to TRBJ1-2; 9 nucleotides line up with TRBD1. Germline lookup yields CDR1 MNHEY and CDR2 SVGAGI. The V and J ends lost 5 bases and 6 bases, in that order; junction bases with no gene match: 1. This CDR3 region has 12 residues. CDR3 sequence (DNA): TGTGCCAGCAGTCGGGACAGGGATGGCTACACCTTC. It encodes CASSRDRDGYTF.

Ten or more counts support this clonotype. The rearrangement joins TRBV10-3 to TRBJ2-1; 10 bases are shared with TRBD1. This CDR3 region has 14 residues. Germline V gene data show CDR1 as ENHRY and CDR2 as SYGVKD. J was trimmed by 8 bases and V by 10 bases; bases with no gene match: 11. The chain's CDR3 is CATQGQGKFDEQFF. In nucleotides, the CDR3 is TGTGCCACCCAGGGACAGGGGAAATTCGATGAGCAGTTCTTC.

The chain recombines TRBV6-1 with TRBJ2-7, with D perhaps matching TRBD1 or TRBD2 (5 bases each). The CDR3 spans 13 residues. Trimming left V 8 bases short and J 2 bases short, with 13 bases between. From germline, CDR1 is MNHNS and CDR2 SASEGT. The CDR3 sequence is CASSKLGAYEQYF. In DNA, the CDR3 is TGTGCCAGCTCGAAACTAGGGGCCTACGAGCAGTACTTC.

The genes are TRBV20-1 and TRBJ1-4; D gene unclear. V was trimmed by 3 bases and J by 8 bases, leaving 13 bases between them. The germline CDR1 and CDR2 sequences are DFQATT and SNEGSKA (reference sequence). This CDR3 contains 13 residues. The CDR3 reads CSARGPLHEKLFF. CDR3 in DNA: TGCAGTGCTAGGGGTCCTCTCCACGAAAAACTGTTTTTT.

This clonotype was observed many times. The J gene is TRBJ1-1, the V gene TRBV29-1, with D hard to call. V was cut by 6 bases and J by 1 base, with 12 bases left in between. CDR1 is SQVTM and CDR2 is ANQGSEA in the germline V gene. The CDR3 sequence is 13 residues long. The CDR3: CSVAVMGNTEAFF. The DNA of the CDR3 is TGCAGCGTGGCGGTGATGGGGAACACTGAAGCTTTCTTT.

The chain uses TRBV7-3 and TRBJ2-2, with D maybe TRBD2 (5 bases). With 6 bases removed from V and 6 bases from J, the gap between germline ends came to 14 bases. Germline values: CDR1 SGHTA, CDR2 FQGTGA. The CDR3 totals 14 residues. The CDR3 nucleotides are TGTGCCAGCAGTCCTAGAACTAGTTCCGGGGAGCTGTTTTTT. It encodes CASSPRTSSGELFF.

Concerning this clonotype: A much larger clonotype is one base distant, so this may be a read error. It is likely a read error, because the conserved phenylalanine at the end of the CDR3 is missing. The DNA of the CDR3 is TGCGCCAGCAGCTTGCAAGGGCTTGGGGGGGATTATGGCTACACCTGC. Protein product: CASSLQGLGGDYGYTC. V gene TRBV5-1 combines with J gene TRBJ1-2; D is perhaps TRBD1 (5 bases). The CDR3 runs 16 residues. V lost 1 base and J lost 5, with 18 bases in between. Germline lookup yields CDR1 SGHRS and CDR2 YFSETQ.

This clonotype was seen repeatedly, ten times or more. This chain uses TRBV12-3 or TRBV12-4 with TRBJ2-5; possibly TRBD2 for D (6 bases). The CDR3 contains 15 residues. V was shortened by 1 base and J by 1 base, with 10 bases between the two germline ends. CDR3 DNA: TGTGCCAGCAGTTTAGACGGGGGTTTCCAAGAGACCCAGTACTTC. Protein product: CASSLDGGFQETQYF.

This clonotype was detected only a few times. The J gene is TRBJ1-1, the V gene TRBV4-2; D possibly corresponds to TRBD1 (6 bases). Trimming removed 2 bases at V and 6 bases at J, with 16 bases between. CDR3 size: 15 residues. The germline gives CDR1 LGHNA, CDR2 YNFKEQ. CDR3 loop: CASSQYLGGAPEAFF. CDR3 nucleotides: TGTGCCAGCAGCCAATACCTTGGGGGGGCACCTGAAGCTTTCTTT.